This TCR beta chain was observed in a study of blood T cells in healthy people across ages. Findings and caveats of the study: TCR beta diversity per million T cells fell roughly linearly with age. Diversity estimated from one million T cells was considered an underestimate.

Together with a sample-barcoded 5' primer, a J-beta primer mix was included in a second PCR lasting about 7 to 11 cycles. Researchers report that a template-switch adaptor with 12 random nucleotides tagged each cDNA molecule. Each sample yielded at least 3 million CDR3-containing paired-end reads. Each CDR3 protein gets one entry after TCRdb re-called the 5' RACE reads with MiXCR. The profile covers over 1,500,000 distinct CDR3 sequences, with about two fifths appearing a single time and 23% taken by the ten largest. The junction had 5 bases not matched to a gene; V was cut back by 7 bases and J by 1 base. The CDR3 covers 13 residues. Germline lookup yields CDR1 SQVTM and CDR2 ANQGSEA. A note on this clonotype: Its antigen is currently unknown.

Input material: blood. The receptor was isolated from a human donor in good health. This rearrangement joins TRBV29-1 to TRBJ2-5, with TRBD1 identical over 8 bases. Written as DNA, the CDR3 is TGCAGCGGTGTAACAGGGGGCCAAGAGACCCAGTACTTC. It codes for CSGVTGGQETQYF.